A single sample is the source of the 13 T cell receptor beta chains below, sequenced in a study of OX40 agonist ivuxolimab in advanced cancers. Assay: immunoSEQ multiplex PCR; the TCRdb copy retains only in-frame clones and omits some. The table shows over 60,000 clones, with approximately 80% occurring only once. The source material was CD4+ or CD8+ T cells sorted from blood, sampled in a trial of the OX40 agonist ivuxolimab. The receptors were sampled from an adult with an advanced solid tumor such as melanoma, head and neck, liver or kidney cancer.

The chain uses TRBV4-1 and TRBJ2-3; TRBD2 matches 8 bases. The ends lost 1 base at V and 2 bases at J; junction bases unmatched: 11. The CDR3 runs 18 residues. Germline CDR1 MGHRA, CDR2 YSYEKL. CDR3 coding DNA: TGCGCCAGCAGCCAAGGGGGGGCTAGCGGGCATATCACAGATACGCAGTATTTT. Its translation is CASSQGGASGHITDTQYF.

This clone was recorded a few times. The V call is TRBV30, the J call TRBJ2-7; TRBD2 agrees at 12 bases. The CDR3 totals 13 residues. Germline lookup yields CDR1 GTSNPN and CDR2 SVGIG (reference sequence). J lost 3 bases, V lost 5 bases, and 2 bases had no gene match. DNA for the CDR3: TGTGCCTGGTCGGGACTAGCGGGCTACGAGCAGTACTTC. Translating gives CAWSGLAGYEQYF.

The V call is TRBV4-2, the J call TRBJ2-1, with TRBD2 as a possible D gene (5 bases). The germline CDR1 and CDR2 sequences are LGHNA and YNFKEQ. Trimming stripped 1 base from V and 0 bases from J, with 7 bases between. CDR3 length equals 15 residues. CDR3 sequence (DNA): TGTGCCAGCAGCCAAGGAGGGAGCTCCTACAATGAGCAGTTCTTC. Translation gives CASSQGGSSYNEQFF.

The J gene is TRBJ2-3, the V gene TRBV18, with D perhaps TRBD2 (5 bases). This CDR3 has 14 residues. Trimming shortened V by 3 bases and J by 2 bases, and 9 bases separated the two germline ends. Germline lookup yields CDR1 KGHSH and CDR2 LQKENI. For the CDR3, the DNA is TGTGCCAGCTCACCGACTACAGACACAGATACGCAGTATTTT. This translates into CASSPTTDTDTQYF.

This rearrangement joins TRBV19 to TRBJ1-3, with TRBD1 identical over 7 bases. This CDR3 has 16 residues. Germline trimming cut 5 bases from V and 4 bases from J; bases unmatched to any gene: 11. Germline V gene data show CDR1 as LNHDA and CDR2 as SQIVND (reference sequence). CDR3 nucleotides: TGTGCCAGTAGTTCCCACCTAACAGGGGACGGAAACACCATATATTTT. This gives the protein CASSSHLTGDGNTIYF. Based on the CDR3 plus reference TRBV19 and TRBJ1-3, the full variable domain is DGGITQSPKYLFRKEGQNVTLSCEQNLNHDAMYWYRQDPGQGLRLIYYSQIVNDFQKGDIAEGYSVSREKKESFPLTVTSAQKNPTAFYLCASSSHLTGDGNTIYFGEGSWLTVV.

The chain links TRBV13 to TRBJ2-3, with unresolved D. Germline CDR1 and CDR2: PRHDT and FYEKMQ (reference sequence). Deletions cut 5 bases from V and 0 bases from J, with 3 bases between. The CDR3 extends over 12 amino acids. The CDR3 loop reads CASSLSTDTQYF. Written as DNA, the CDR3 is TGTGCCAGCAGCCTGAGCACAGATACGCAGTATTTT.

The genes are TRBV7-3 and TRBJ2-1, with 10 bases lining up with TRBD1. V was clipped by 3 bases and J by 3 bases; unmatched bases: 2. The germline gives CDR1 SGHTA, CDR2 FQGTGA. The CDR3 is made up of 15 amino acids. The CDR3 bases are TGTGCCAGCAGCTTGACAGGGGGCGGCTACAATGAGCAGTTCTTC. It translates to CASSLTGGGYNEQFF.

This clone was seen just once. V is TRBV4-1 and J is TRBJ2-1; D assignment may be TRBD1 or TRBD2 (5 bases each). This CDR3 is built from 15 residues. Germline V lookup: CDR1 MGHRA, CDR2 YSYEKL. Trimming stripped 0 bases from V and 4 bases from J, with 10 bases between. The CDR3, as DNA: TGCGCCAGCAGCCAAGACAAGGGACGGTACAATGAGCAGTTCTTC. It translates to CASSQDKGRYNEQFF.

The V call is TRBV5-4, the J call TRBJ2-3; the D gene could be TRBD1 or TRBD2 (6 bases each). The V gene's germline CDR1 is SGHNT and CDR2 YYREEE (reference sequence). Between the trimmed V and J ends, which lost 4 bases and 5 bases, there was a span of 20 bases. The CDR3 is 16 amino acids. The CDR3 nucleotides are TGTGCCAGCAGCCTTTCAGTGGGAGGAGGGGGAGATACGCAGTATTTT. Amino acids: CASSLSVGGGGDTQYF.

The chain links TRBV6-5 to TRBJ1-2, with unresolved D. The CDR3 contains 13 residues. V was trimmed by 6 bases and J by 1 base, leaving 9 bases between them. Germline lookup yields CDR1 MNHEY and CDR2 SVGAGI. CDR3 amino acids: CASRRSYNYGYTF. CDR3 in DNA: TGTGCCAGCAGAAGGTCGTATAACTATGGCTACACCTTC.

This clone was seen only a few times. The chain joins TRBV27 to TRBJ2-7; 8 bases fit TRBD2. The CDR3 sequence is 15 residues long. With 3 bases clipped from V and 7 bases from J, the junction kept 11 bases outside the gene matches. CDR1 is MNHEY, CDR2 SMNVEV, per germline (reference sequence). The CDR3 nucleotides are TGTGCCAGCAGTTTTTCAGCGGGAGTCGGGGGAGAGCAGTACGTC. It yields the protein CASSFSAGVGGEQYV.

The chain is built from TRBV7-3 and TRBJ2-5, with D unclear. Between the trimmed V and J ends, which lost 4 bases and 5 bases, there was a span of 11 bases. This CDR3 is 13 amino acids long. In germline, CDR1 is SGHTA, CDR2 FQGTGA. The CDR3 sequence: CASSSLGGETQYF. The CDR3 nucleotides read TGTGCCAGCAGCTCTCTTGGTGGGGAGACCCAGTACTTC.

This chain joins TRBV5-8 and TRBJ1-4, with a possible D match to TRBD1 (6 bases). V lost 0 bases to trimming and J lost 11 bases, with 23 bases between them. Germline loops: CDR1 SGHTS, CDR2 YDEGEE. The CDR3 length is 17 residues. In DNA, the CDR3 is TGTGCCAGCAGCTTGGGCCTGCAGGGGCTGGAGGCTGAGAAACTGTTTTTT. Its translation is CASSLGLQGLEAEKLFF. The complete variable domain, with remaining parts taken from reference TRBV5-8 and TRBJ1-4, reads EAGVTQSPTHLIKTRGQQATLRCSPISGHTSVYWYQQALGLGLQFLLWYDEGEERNRGNFPPRFSGRQFPNYSSELNVNALELEDSALYLCASSLGLQGLEAEKLFFGSGTQLSVL.